The clone carrying this T cell receptor (beta chain) was picked up one time. Its antigen remains unknown. TCRdb keeps only in-frame clones here, not all; method: immunoSEQ multiplex PCR. The sample yields about 48,000 clones, approximately 79% seen once. The CDR3 consists of 13 residues. V lost 5 bases, J lost 3 bases, and 10 bases lay in between. CDR1 and CDR2 (germline): MNHNY, SVGAGI (reference sequence). This record comes from a study of a mutant IDH1 vaccine in newly diagnosed glioma. About the research overall: Beginning 4-6 weeks after radiotherapy alone, or with temozolomide cycles, vaccination took place. Beforehand, treatment had been radiotherapy, temozolomide, or both; the majority received both.

Time point here: week 35, safety follow-up. Alongside topical imiquimod, each dose of vaccine comprised 300 ug of mutant IDH1 20-mer peptide. This TCR derives from a man aged 40-49 years with glioma. The chain has TRBV6-6 and TRBJ1-1, with D unresolved. Here the sequenced sample was PBMCs, taken from a glioma patient whose treatment included an IDH1 peptide vaccine. CDR3: CASSPDPYTEAFF. CDR3 coding DNA: TGTGCCAGCAGTCCTGATCCCTACACTGAAGCTTTCTTT.